The 22 T cell receptor beta chains given below trace back to one sample, sequenced in a study of T cell repertoires in cytomegalovirus infection. TCRdb reprocessed the reads with MiXCR, giving one entry per CDR3 protein. The sample lists 300,000 to 400,000 distinct CDR3 sequences, roughly 18% occurring once. The sequenced sample was PBMCs. The source is a human donor in good health (CMV status not recorded). Some clones in this sample may be carry-over from other donors' samples.

A remark on this clonotype: A much larger clone differs from this one at a single base, so this may be a read error. The V gene is TRBV7-6, the J gene TRBJ2-5; D ambiguous. The CDR3 has 13 amino acids. The V end lost 5 bases, the J end lost 2 bases, and 9 bases lay between the germline ends. CDR1 is SGHVS, CDR2 FNYEAQ, per germline. The CDR3 region is CASSLNTQETQYF. The CDR3 nucleotides are TGTGCCAGCAGCCTTAACACACAAGAGACCCAGTACTTC.

This clonotype was seen at least ten times. The V and J genes are TRBV7-9 and TRBJ2-7; 7 bases line up with TRBD1. The CDR3 has 15 amino acids. Germline CDR1 SEHNR, CDR2 FQNEAQ (reference sequence). J lost 2 bases, V lost 5 bases, and 9 bases had no gene match. In DNA, the CDR3 is TGTGCCAGCAGCCCCCGACAGGGTCCAACCTACGAGCAGTACTTC. It specifies CASSPRQGPTYEQYF. Together with reference TRBV7-9 and TRBJ2-7, the CDR3 gives the full variable domain: DTGVSQNPRHKITKRGQNVTFRCDPISEHNRLYWYRQTLGQGPEFLTYFQNEAQLEKSRLLSDRFSAERPKGSFSTLEIQRTEQGDSAMYLCASSPRQGPTYEQYFGPGTRLTVT.

This sequence joins TRBV18 and TRBJ2-1; D gene ambiguous. Germline CDR1 KGHSH, CDR2 LQKENI. With 2 bases removed from V and 0 bases from J, the gap between germline ends came to 11 bases. The CDR3 has 16 amino acids. The CDR3 protein is CASSPTTAPSYNEQFF. The CDR3 coding sequence is TGTGCCAGCTCACCAACGACGGCCCCCTCCTACAATGAGCAGTTCTTC.

The J gene is TRBJ2-7, the V gene TRBV4-3, with 7 bases lining up with TRBD2. This CDR3 contains 17 residues. The V and J ends lost 0 bases and 1 base, in that order; junction bases with no gene match: 9. Germline lookup yields CDR1 LGHNA and CDR2 YSLEER. CDR3 nucleotides: TGCGCCAGCAGCCAAGATGCCGGAGGCGGGAGTTCCTACGAGCAGTACTTC. This codes for CASSQDAGGGSSYEQYF.

The gene calls are TRBV18 and TRBJ1-5, with TRBD1 identical over 11 bases. J lost 6 bases, V lost 3 bases, and 4 bases had no gene match. The CDR3 has 15 residues. The germline V gene has CDR1 KGHSH and CDR2 LQKENI. The CDR3 protein is CASSPGTGGIQPQHF. CDR3 DNA sequence: TGTGCCAGCTCACCGGGGACAGGGGGTATTCAGCCCCAGCATTTT.

This clonotype has at least ten counts. The V call is TRBV7-2, the J call TRBJ1-1; the D is unclear. Germline V gene sequence: CDR1 SGHTA, CDR2 FQGNSA. The CDR3 covers 13 residues. Between the trimmed V and J ends, which lost 4 bases and 1 base, there was a span of 7 bases. Here the CDR3 reads CASSSQANTEAFF. The DNA for the CDR3 is TGTGCCAGCAGCTCCCAGGCGAACACTGAAGCTTTCTTT.

Many counts were recorded for this clonotype. The chain links TRBV7-2 to TRBJ2-1; tentative D call: TRBD1 (7 bases). The CDR3 is made up of 17 amino acids. Per germline, CDR1 SGHTA and CDR2 FQGNSA. Trimming removed 5 bases at V and 10 bases at J, with 27 bases between. CDR3 in amino acids: CASSPGGKGQPGAEQFF. For the CDR3, the DNA is TGTGCCAGCAGCCCAGGGGGGAAAGGACAACCTGGGGCCGAGCAGTTCTTC.

J is TRBJ2-7 and V is TRBV6-8, with D perhaps being TRBD1 or TRBD2 (5 bases each). Germline assignment: CDR1 MNHGY and CDR2 SAAAGT. V was clipped by 6 bases and J by 0 bases, with 12 bases between them. The CDR3 has 14 residues. Here the CDR3 reads CASSRDPSSYEQYF. DNA for the CDR3: TGTGCCAGCAGCAGGGACCCCAGCTCCTACGAGCAGTACTTC.

This clonotype has a handful of counts. The chain couples TRBV20-1 to TRBJ2-1; no clear D. The V gene's germline CDR1 is DFQATT and CDR2 SNEGSKA (reference sequence). This CDR3 has 11 residues. V was trimmed by 0 bases and J by 10 bases, leaving 7 bases between them. CDR3 sequence: CSARDRTEQFF. Here the CDR3 DNA reads TGCAGTGCTAGAGATCGGACCGAGCAGTTCTTC.

This clonotype was detected a few times. The rearrangement uses TRBV29-1 and TRBJ2-3, with D uncertain. Germline CDR1 is SQVTM and CDR2 is ANQGSEA. Deletions cut 0 bases from V and 2 bases from J, with 15 bases between. This CDR3 is built from 16 residues. The DNA for the CDR3 is TGCAGCGTTGAAGAGGATGACTCCCATTTCACAGATACGCAGTATTTT. As protein: CSVEEDDSHFTDTQYF.

The chain is built from TRBV20-1 and TRBJ2-3; 10 bases fit TRBD2. CDR3 length: 14 amino acids. Germline-derived CDR1 and CDR2 are DFQATT and SNEGSKA (reference sequence). Trimming cost V 3 bases and J 5 bases; bases outside gene matches: 5. This CDR3 reads CSASYLAGEDTQYF. Written as DNA, the CDR3 is TGCAGTGCTAGTTATCTAGCGGGAGAAGATACGCAGTATTTT.

V gene TRBV6-6 combines with J gene TRBJ1-5; no reliable D call. CDR1 is MNHNY and CDR2 is SVGAGI in the germline V gene (reference sequence). CDR3 size: 13 residues. Trimming pared 9 bases from V and 10 bases from J, leaving 19 bases between. The CDR3 is CASGRSGVGPQHF. The DNA for the CDR3 is TGTGCCAGTGGTCGATCCGGCGTCGGACCCCAGCATTTT.

The gene calls are TRBV14 and TRBJ2-7, with TRBD2 as a possible D gene (6 bases). This CDR3 has 16 residues. Germline lookup yields CDR1 SGHDN and CDR2 FVKESK. V was clipped by 4 bases and J by 5 bases, with 21 bases between them. CDR3 coding DNA: TGTGCCAGCAGCCCCTACCGGGACTCAGCGAGGAACGAGCAGTACTTC. Amino acid sequence: CASSPYRDSARNEQYF. The entire variable domain, with the rest obtained from reference TRBV14 and TRBJ2-7, is as follows: EAGVTQFPSHSVIEKGQTVTLRCDPISGHDNLYWYRRVMGKEIKFLLHFVKESKQDESGMPNNRFLAERTGGTYSTLKVQPAELEDSGVYFCASSPYRDSARNEQYFGPGTRLTVT.

The CDR3 coding sequence is TGTGCCAGCAGCGCGAGACAGGGCCCCAATGAGCAGTTCTTC. Protein sequence: CASSARQGPNEQFF. The genes are TRBV7-9 and TRBJ2-1; TRBD1 agrees at 7 bases. The CDR3 is made up of 14 amino acids. V lost 5 bases and J lost 6; bases outside the gene matches: 7. CDR1 is SEHNR and CDR2 is FQNEAQ in the germline V gene (reference sequence).

The gene calls are TRBV12-3 or TRBV12-4 and TRBJ2-5; D is unresolved. Trimming shortened V by 0 bases and J by 10 bases, and 18 bases separated the two germline ends. This CDR3 is 15 amino acids long. CDR3 sequence: CASSLANGPAGGQYF. The CDR3 DNA reads as TGTGCCAGCAGTTTAGCCAACGGGCCCGCCGGTGGCCAGTACTTC.

This chain joins TRBV27 and TRBJ2-3, with D perhaps matching TRBD2 (6 bases). In germline, CDR1 is MNHEY, CDR2 SMNVEV (reference sequence). CDR3 length equals 16 residues. V gave up 3 bases and J gave up 0 bases, with 13 bases separating them. The CDR3: CASSFLGGTSTDTQYF. In DNA, the CDR3 is TGTGCCAGCAGTTTTTTGGGGGGTACGAGCACAGATACGCAGTATTTT.

The rearrangement links TRBV5-6 to TRBJ2-3; 9 bases match TRBD2. The CDR3 is 14 amino acids. The germline gives CDR1 SGHDT, CDR2 YYEEEE. V shed 5 bases and J 6 bases; nucleotides not matched to a gene: 7. The DNA of the CDR3 is TGTGCCAGCAGACCGACTGCGGGAGGGGATACGCAGTATTTT. Protein product: CASRPTAGGDTQYF.

V is TRBV12-3 or TRBV12-4 and J is TRBJ1-4; D remains unclear. This CDR3 spans 15 amino acids. Between the trimmed V and J ends, which lost 3 bases and 0 bases, there was a span of 8 bases. CDR3 coding DNA: TGTGCCAGCAGTTTCCGCACTGCAACTAATGAAAAACTGTTTTTT. Translated: CASSFRTATNEKLFF.

About this clonotype: One junction end does not reproduce the germline sequence, and a read error may be involved. The CDR3 region has the DNA TGCAGTTCTAGATCCGGTAATCAGCCCCAGCATTTT. The encoded protein is CSSRSGNQPQHF. The rearrangement joins TRBV20-1 to TRBJ1-5, with D hard to call. The germline CDR1 and CDR2 sequences are DFQATT and SNEGSKA (reference sequence). The CDR3 is made up of 12 amino acids.

This clonotype has at least ten counts. This rearrangement joins TRBV7-2 to TRBJ1-1, with D tentatively TRBD1 (5 bases). Looked up from germline, CDR1 is SGHTA and CDR2 is FQGNSA. V lost 6 bases, J lost 6 bases, and 14 bases lay in between. The CDR3 length is 13 residues. This chain's CDR3 is CASRSRGRAEAFF. CDR3 nucleotides: TGTGCCAGCAGATCCCGGGGGAGGGCTGAAGCTTTCTTT. The full variable domain, its missing parts supplied by reference TRBV7-2 and TRBJ1-1, is GAGVSQSPSNKVTEKGKDVELRCDPISGHTALYWYRQSLGQGLEFLIYFQGNSAPDKSGLPSDRFSAERTGGSVSTLTIQRTQQEDSAVYLCASRSRGRAEAFFGQGTRLTVV.

The chain employs TRBV5-5 and TRBJ2-7; 7 positions match TRBD2. CDR1 and CDR2 (germline): SGHKS, YYEKEE (reference sequence). The CDR3 has 14 amino acids. Losses at the gene ends were 6 bases for V and 3 bases for J; bases not matched to a gene: 9. The CDR3 is CASTATTSRYEQYF. In DNA form, the CDR3 reads TGTGCCAGCACCGCGACGACTAGCCGCTACGAGCAGTACTTC.

The chain recombines TRBV3-1 with TRBJ2-3, with 9 bases aligning to TRBD1. CDR3 length equals 15 residues. Germline CDR1 and CDR2: LGHDT and YNNKEL (reference sequence). V was pared by 4 bases and J by 8 bases, with 10 bases of the junction left unmatched. The CDR3 DNA follows: TGTGCCAGCAGCCCAGCGACAGGGGGGTTTAGTACGCAGTATTTT. Translated, it gives CASSPATGGFSTQYF.